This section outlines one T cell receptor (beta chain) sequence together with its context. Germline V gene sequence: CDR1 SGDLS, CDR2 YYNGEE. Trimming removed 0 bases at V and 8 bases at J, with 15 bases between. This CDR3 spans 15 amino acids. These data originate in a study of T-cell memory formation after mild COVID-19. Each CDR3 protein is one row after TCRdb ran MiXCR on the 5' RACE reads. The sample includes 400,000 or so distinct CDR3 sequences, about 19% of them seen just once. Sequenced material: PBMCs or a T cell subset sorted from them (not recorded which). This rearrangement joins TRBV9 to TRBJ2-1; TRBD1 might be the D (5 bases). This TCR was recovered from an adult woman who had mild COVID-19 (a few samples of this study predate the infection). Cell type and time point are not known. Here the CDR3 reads CASSVVDSSLDEQFF. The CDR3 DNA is TGTGCCAGCAGCGTAGTCGACAGCTCCCTCGATGAGCAGTTCTTC.